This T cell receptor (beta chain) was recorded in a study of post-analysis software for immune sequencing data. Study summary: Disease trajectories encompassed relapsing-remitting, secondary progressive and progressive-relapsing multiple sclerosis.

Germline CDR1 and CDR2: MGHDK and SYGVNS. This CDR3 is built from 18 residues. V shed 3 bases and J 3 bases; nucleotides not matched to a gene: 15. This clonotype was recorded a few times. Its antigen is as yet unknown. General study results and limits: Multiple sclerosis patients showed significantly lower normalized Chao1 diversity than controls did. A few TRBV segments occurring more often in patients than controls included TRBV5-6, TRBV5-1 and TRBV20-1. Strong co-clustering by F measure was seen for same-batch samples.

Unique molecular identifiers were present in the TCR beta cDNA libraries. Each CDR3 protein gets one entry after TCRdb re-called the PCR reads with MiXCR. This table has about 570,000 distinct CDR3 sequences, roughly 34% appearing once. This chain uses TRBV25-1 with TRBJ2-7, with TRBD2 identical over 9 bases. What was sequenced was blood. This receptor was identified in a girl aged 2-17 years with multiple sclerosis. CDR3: CASSDEGKGLAGIYEQYF. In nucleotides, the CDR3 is TGTGCCAGCAGTGATGAAGGTAAAGGGCTAGCGGGGATCTACGAGCAGTACTTC.